Listed below are T cell receptor beta chains from one sample, sequenced in a study of blood T cells in healthy people across ages. MiXCR, run by TCRdb on the 5' RACE reads, gives a single entry per CDR3 protein. The sample lists more than 650,000 distinct CDR3 sequences; approximately 55% were seen once. The sample consisted of blood. The source of these receptors is an elderly man in good health. Each CDR3 is given with its conserved first and last residue. Each record gives: V gene, clone size, J gene, D gene, CDR3 protein, CDR3 DNA. D genes are given only for firm matches. The size entry is marked missing in some rows and otherwise reads once, few, many or a size class.

v_call: TRBV21-1; clone_size: NA; j_call: TRBJ2-7; d_call: NA; cdr3_aa: CASSPKIRTDRPTSGLNPYEQYF; cdr3_nt: TGTGCCAGCAGTCCAAAGATACGGACAGATCGCCCAACTAGCGGACTTAATCCCTACGAGCAGTACTTC
v_call: TRBV7-3; clone_size: NA; j_call: TRBJ2-2; d_call: NA; cdr3_aa: CASSPFGLTGELFF; cdr3_nt: TGTGCCAGCAGCCCCTTCGGGTTAACCGGGGAGCTGTTTTTT
v_call: TRBV12-3/TRBV12-4; clone_size: few; j_call: TRBJ2-1; d_call: NA; cdr3_aa: CASTLVSLYNEQFF; cdr3_nt: TGTGCCAGCACCCTCGTCTCCCTCTACAATGAGCAGTTCTTC
v_call: TRBV18; clone_size: few; j_call: TRBJ2-7; d_call: TRBD1; cdr3_aa: CASSPGQVAVYEQYF; cdr3_nt: TGTGCCAGCTCACCCGGACAGGTTGCAGTCTACGAGCAGTACTTC
v_call: TRBV4-1; clone_size: NA; j_call: TRBJ2-7; d_call: NA; cdr3_aa: CASSQVVPGTQGHEQYF; cdr3_nt: TGCGCCAGCAGCCAAGTTGTGCCTGGGACTCAGGGCCACGAGCAGTACTTC
v_call: TRBV13; clone_size: NA; j_call: TRBJ2-7; d_call: TRBD1; cdr3_aa: CASSLGGQGAGQYF; cdr3_nt: TGTGCCAGCAGCTTAGGGGGACAGGGAGCGGGGCAGTACTTC
v_call: TRBV7-2; clone_size: NA; j_call: TRBJ2-1; d_call: NA; cdr3_aa: CASSLRGARYEQFF; cdr3_nt: TGTGCCAGCAGCCTCCGGGGGGCCCGCTATGAGCAGTTCTTC
v_call: TRBV5-1; clone_size: NA; j_call: TRBJ2-1; d_call: NA; cdr3_aa: CASSVRDLLDEQFF; cdr3_nt: TGCGCCAGCTCGGTGAGGGATCTCTTGGACGAGCAGTTCTTC
v_call: TRBV21-1; clone_size: few; j_call: TRBJ2-5; d_call: NA; cdr3_aa: CASGGEGRHETQYF; cdr3_nt: TGTGCCAGCGGGGGAGAGGGACGGCACGAGACCCAGTACTTC
v_call: TRBV20-1; clone_size: few; j_call: TRBJ1-6; d_call: TRBD1; cdr3_aa: CSAWDSGYNSPLHF; cdr3_nt: TGCAGTGCATGGGACAGCGGTTATAATTCACCCCTCCACTTT
v_call: TRBV29-1; clone_size: few; j_call: TRBJ2-5; d_call: NA; cdr3_aa: CSVFPEGFRVETQYF; cdr3_nt: TGCAGCGTTTTCCCGGAGGGGTTCCGAGTCGAGACCCAGTACTTC
v_call: TRBV2; clone_size: NA; j_call: TRBJ2-1; d_call: NA; cdr3_aa: CASSRTPKGSLFF; cdr3_nt: TGTGCCAGCAGTCGTACACCAAAGGGCAGTCTGTTCTTC
v_call: TRBV20-1; clone_size: NA; j_call: TRBJ2-4; d_call: NA; cdr3_aa: CSAPSTRAKNIQYF; cdr3_nt: TGCAGTGCTCCCTCCACGAGAGCCAAAAACATTCAGTACTTC
v_call: TRBV15; clone_size: few; j_call: TRBJ2-1; d_call: TRBD2; cdr3_aa: CATTLGGRGEYNEQFF; cdr3_nt: TGTGCCACCACCCTCGGTGGGCGGGGGGAATACAATGAGCAGTTCTTC
v_call: TRBV7-2; clone_size: few; j_call: TRBJ2-1; d_call: NA; cdr3_aa: CASSVGPLALKSYNEQFF; cdr3_nt: TGTGCCAGCAGCGTAGGCCCACTAGCACTTAAATCCTACAATGAGCAGTTCTTC
v_call: TRBV6-2/TRBV6-3; clone_size: NA; j_call: TRBJ2-1; d_call: TRBD1; cdr3_aa: CGSSYPPGQGIYNEQFF; cdr3_nt: TGTGGCAGCAGTTACCCTCCGGGACAGGGTATCTACAATGAGCAGTTCTTC
v_call: TRBV19; clone_size: NA; j_call: TRBJ1-2; d_call: TRBD1; cdr3_aa: CASRDGQGGRGYTF; cdr3_nt: TGTGCCAGTAGGGACGGACAGGGAGGGCGCGGCTACACCTTC
v_call: TRBV28; clone_size: NA; j_call: TRBJ2-1; d_call: TRBD2; cdr3_aa: CASKPTGTSGFNEQFF; cdr3_nt: TGTGCCAGCAAACCGACCGGGACTAGCGGGTTTAATGAGCAGTTCTTC
v_call: TRBV5-6; clone_size: NA; j_call: TRBJ2-5; d_call: NA; cdr3_aa: CASSSTVAFEEETQYF; cdr3_nt: TGTGCCAGCAGCTCCACCGTCGCGTTTGAAGAAGAGACCCAGTACTTC
v_call: TRBV3-1; clone_size: once; j_call: TRBJ2-1; d_call: TRBD1; cdr3_aa: CASSQQPGTGARNEQFF; cdr3_nt: TGTGCCAGCAGCCAACAGCCCGGGACAGGGGCCCGCAATGAGCAGTTCTTC
v_call: TRBV7-2; clone_size: few; j_call: TRBJ2-7; d_call: NA; cdr3_aa: CASSLTSPSYEQYF; cdr3_nt: TGTGCCAGCAGCTTAACGTCCCCCTCCTACGAGCAGTACTTC
v_call: TRBV7-2; clone_size: NA; j_call: TRBJ1-1; d_call: NA; cdr3_aa: CASSLVAGARTEAFF; cdr3_nt: TGTGCCAGCAGCTTAGTGGCAGGGGCTCGCACTGAAGCTTTCTTT
v_call: TRBV10-3; clone_size: NA; j_call: TRBJ2-3; d_call: TRBD1; cdr3_aa: CAISEWTRTGATDTQYF; cdr3_nt: TGTGCCATCAGTGAGTGGACCCGGACAGGGGCCACAGATACGCAGTATTTT
v_call: TRBV6-5; clone_size: NA; j_call: TRBJ2-1; d_call: TRBD2; cdr3_aa: CASSYSGTSGVLGSYNEQFF; cdr3_nt: TGTGCCAGCAGTTACTCCGGGACTAGCGGGGTCCTTGGCTCCTACAATGAGCAGTTCTTC
v_call: TRBV27; clone_size: NA; j_call: TRBJ1-2; d_call: TRBD1; cdr3_aa: CASSFDRGRNGYTF; cdr3_nt: TGTGCCAGCAGTTTTGACAGGGGGCGAAATGGCTACACCTTC
v_call: TRBV20-1; clone_size: NA; j_call: TRBJ2-7; d_call: TRBD2; cdr3_aa: CSAPSGRTGYEQYF; cdr3_nt: TGCAGTGCCCCAAGCGGGAGAACCGGCTACGAGCAGTACTTC
v_call: TRBV7-9; clone_size: NA; j_call: TRBJ2-6; d_call: NA; cdr3_aa: CASSPAAPGANVLTF; cdr3_nt: TGTGCCAGCAGCCCTGCTGCCCCTGGGGCCAACGTCCTGACTTTC
v_call: TRBV5-6; clone_size: few; j_call: TRBJ2-1; d_call: NA; cdr3_aa: CASSLIGNGEQFF; cdr3_nt: TGTGCCAGCAGCCTTATTGGGAATGGGGAGCAGTTCTTC
v_call: TRBV4-2; clone_size: NA; j_call: TRBJ1-1; d_call: NA; cdr3_aa: CASRRGPLNTEAFF; cdr3_nt: TGTGCCAGCAGACGAGGACCCTTGAACACTGAAGCTTTCTTT
v_call: TRBV25-1; clone_size: NA; j_call: TRBJ2-3; d_call: NA; cdr3_aa: CASSEGDRNAYF; cdr3_nt: TGTGCCAGCAGTGAGGGGGACCGTAACGCGTATTTT
v_call: TRBV20-1; clone_size: few; j_call: TRBJ2-1; d_call: TRBD2; cdr3_aa: CSAIGGLAGFNEQFF; cdr3_nt: TGCAGTGCTATCGGGGGGCTAGCGGGGTTTAATGAGCAGTTCTTC
v_call: TRBV9; clone_size: NA; j_call: TRBJ2-2; d_call: NA; cdr3_aa: CASSLRTGNTGELFF; cdr3_nt: TGTGCCAGCAGCCTACGCACCGGGAACACCGGGGAGCTGTTTTTT
v_call: TRBV5-1; clone_size: NA; j_call: TRBJ2-1; d_call: NA; cdr3_aa: CASSLAVYNEQFF; cdr3_nt: TGCGCCAGCAGCTTGGCCGTCTACAATGAGCAGTTCTTC
v_call: TRBV7-7; clone_size: few; j_call: TRBJ1-5; d_call: NA; cdr3_aa: CASSLSRNQPQHF; cdr3_nt: TGTGCTAGCAGCTTGAGTCGCAATCAGCCCCAGCATTTT
v_call: TRBV11-3; clone_size: NA; j_call: TRBJ2-3; d_call: NA; cdr3_aa: CASSSLGAGRDTQYF; cdr3_nt: TGTGCCAGCAGCTCCTTAGGGGCAGGGAGAGATACGCAGTATTTT
v_call: TRBV20-1; clone_size: NA; j_call: TRBJ1-1; d_call: TRBD1; cdr3_aa: CSARLAGGAEAFF; cdr3_nt: TGCAGTGCTAGATTGGCAGGGGGGGCTGAAGCTTTCTTT
v_call: TRBV28; clone_size: NA; j_call: TRBJ2-7; d_call: TRBD2; cdr3_aa: CASIPSGTPYEQYF; cdr3_nt: TGTGCCAGCATACCTAGCGGGACTCCCTACGAGCAGTACTTC
v_call: TRBV20-1; clone_size: NA; j_call: TRBJ1-6; d_call: NA; cdr3_aa: CSARDVNSPLHF; cdr3_nt: TGCAGTGCTAGAGATGTTAATTCACCCCTCCACTTT
v_call: TRBV20-1; clone_size: NA; j_call: TRBJ2-1; d_call: TRBD1; cdr3_aa: CSARDPGTGSSYNEQFF; cdr3_nt: TGCAGTGCTAGAGACCCCGGGACAGGGAGCTCCTACAATGAGCAGTTCTTC